This TCR beta chain was recovered during a study of radiation and T cells in renal cell carcinoma. The data were produced by immunoSEQ multiplex PCR, yet TCRdb's version contains in-frame clones alone and is incomplete. The profile covers just over 95,000 clones, with 65% to 90% appearing a single time and approximately 7.2% taken by the ten largest. Sample time point: blood 4 weeks post-SBRT, at nephrectomy. Treatment meaning: 15 Gy SBRT to primary tumor, nephrectomy 4 weeks later. Nephrectomy followed 15 Gy stereotactic body radiation by 4 weeks. This renal cell carcinoma was of the clear cell type. This clone appeared a single time. Deletions cut 1 base from V and 2 bases from J, with 8 bases between. CDR1 and CDR2 from the germline V gene are SGHTA and FQGNSA. The CDR3 spans 14 residues.

The source was blood, collected from a patient whose treatment included radiotherapy and nephrectomy. The chain carries TRBV7-2 and TRBJ1-2, with a weak D call TRBD1 (5 bases). The TCR originated in a man aged 60 to 75 with renal cell carcinoma. The CDR3 nucleotides read TGTGCCAGCAGCTTAGTTGGGGGGAACTATGGCTACACCTTC. This codes for CASSLVGGNYGYTF. Drawing the rest from reference TRBV7-2 and TRBJ1-2, the complete variable domain is GAGVSQSPSNKVTEKGKDVELRCDPISGHTALYWYRQSLGQGLEFLIYFQGNSAPDKSGLPSDRFSAERTGGSVSTLTIQRTQQEDSAVYLCASSLVGGNYGYTFGSGTRLTVV.